At least ten counts were recorded for the clone carrying this T cell receptor beta chain. RNA transcripts were the template for amplifying TCR beta CDR3 regions. First-round RT-PCR targeting the TCR CDR3 was performed with the HTBI primer set. TCRdb reprocessed the multiplex PCR reads via MiXCR and lists one record per CDR3 protein. Counted here are a few hundred thousand distinct CDR3 sequences, roughly 23% occurring once; the ten biggest clones make up 50% to 65%. Every diagnosis used clinical symptoms, serum thyroxine and TRAb, thyroid ultrasound and orbital computed tomography. The V and J ends lost 2 bases and 1 base respectively, with 8 bases between them. This CDR3 comprises 14 residues. Germline V CDR1 and CDR2: SGHAT, FQNNGV. These data are taken from a study of T cells in Graves' hyperthyroidism and ophthalmopathy. About the research overall: Before any treatment, at initial diagnosis, peripheral blood was collected.

The sample consisted of blood. V usage is TRBV11-2 and J usage is TRBJ2-5, with D maybe TRBD2 (5 bases). This clonotype was sampled from a woman aged 45-59 years with Graves' hyperthyroidism. CDR3 sequence: CASSLKAAQETQYF. CDR3 DNA sequence: TGTGCCAGCAGCTTAAAAGCGGCCCAAGAGACCCAGTACTTC.